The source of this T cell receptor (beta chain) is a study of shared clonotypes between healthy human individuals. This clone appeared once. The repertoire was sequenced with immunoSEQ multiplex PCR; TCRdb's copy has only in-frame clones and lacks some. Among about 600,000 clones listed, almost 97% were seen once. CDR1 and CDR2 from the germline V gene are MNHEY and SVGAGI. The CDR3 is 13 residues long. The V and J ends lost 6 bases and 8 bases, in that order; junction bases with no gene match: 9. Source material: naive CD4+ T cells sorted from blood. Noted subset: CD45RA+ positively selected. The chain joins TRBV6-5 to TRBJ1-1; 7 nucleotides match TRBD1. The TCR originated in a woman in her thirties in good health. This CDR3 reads CASSTPGTEEAFF. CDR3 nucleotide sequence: TGTGCCAGCAGCACACCGGGGACAGAGGAAGCTTTCTTT.